A single sample is the source of the 3 T cell receptor beta chains below, sequenced in a study of blood T cell repertoires in COVID-19. Sequenced by immunoSEQ multiplex PCR; TCRdb stores in-frame clones only, minus some. The table has 150,000 to 200,000 clones, roughly 76% seen once. The sequencing sample was made of peripheral blood. The receptors originated from a woman at least 80 years old with COVID-19, enrolled during active disease.

This clone has a handful of counts. The rearrangement joins TRBV3-1 (or the pseudogene TRBV3-2) to TRBJ1-2; D unresolved. CDR1 and CDR2 (germline): LGHDT, YNNKEL (reference sequence). CDR3 length: 15 amino acids. V gave up 1 base and J gave up 4 bases, with 13 bases separating them. CDR3 nucleotides: TGTGCCAGCAGCCAAGGTAGTGGGAGAGGCTATGGCTACACCTTC. It encodes CASSQGSGRGYGYTF.

The chain couples TRBV5-6 to TRBJ1-1; 8 nucleotides match TRBD1. CDR3 length: 14 residues. V lost 0 bases and J lost 6; bases outside the gene matches: 4. Per germline, CDR1 SGHDT and CDR2 YYEEEE. CDR3 residues: CASSLGTGKAEAFF. CDR3 bases: TGTGCCAGCAGCTTGGGGACAGGGAAGGCTGAAGCTTTCTTT. Filled out from reference TRBV5-6 and TRBJ1-1, the complete variable domain reads DAGVTQSPTHLIKTRGQQVTLRCSPKSGHDTVSWYQQALGQGPQFIFQYYEEEERQRGNFPDRFSGHQFPNYSSELNVNALLLGDSALYLCASSLGTGKAEAFFGQGTRLTVV.

V usage is TRBV13 and J usage is TRBJ1-4; D ambiguous. Trimming pared 5 bases from V and 9 bases from J, leaving 22 bases between. The CDR3 is made up of 16 amino acids. Germline V gives CDR1 PRHDT, CDR2 FYEKMQ (reference sequence). CDR3 DNA: TGTGCCAGCAGCCATAGCAGAGGTAACCTCTTGAAAAAACTGTTTTTT. Encoded protein: CASSHSRGNLLKKLFF.